Listed below are T cell receptor beta chains from one sample, sequenced in a study of regulatory T cells in long-lasting Graves disease. TCRdb recomputed calls from the multiplex PCR reads with MiXCR, one row per CDR3 protein. Among about 540,000 distinct CDR3 sequences listed, less than 15% were seen once. In addition, the sample was reused for a study of T cells in Graves' hyperthyroidism and ophthalmopathy.

This sample comprised peripheral blood mononuclear cells (PBMCs), obtained at new diagnosis, from a patient treated with antithyroid drugs. The origin of the receptors is a man aged 25 to 40 with Graves disease. The CDR3 runs from the conserved cysteine through the conserved F or W. D genes are given only for firm matches. Part of the rows lack a size; the others show once, few, many or a class for expanded clones.

DNA	CDR3	size	V	J	D
TGCAGCGTTGGGGCAGAGTTTTACGAGCAGTACTTC	CSVGAEFYEQYF	few	TRBV29-1	TRBJ2-7	-
TGCAGTGCTATGTCTGAGGGGGGTTTGTCGGAGACCCAGTACTTC	CSAMSEGGLSETQYF	few	TRBV20-1	TRBJ2-5	-
TGTGCCAGCAGTTTATCCGATGGTAGGAATGAAAAACTGTTTTTT	CASSLSDGRNEKLFF	many	TRBV27	TRBJ1-4	-
TGCAGTGCGTTGGTGGGACAGGATGAAGCTTTCTTT	CSALVGQDEAFF	many	TRBV20-1	TRBJ1-1	TRBD1
TGTGCCAGCACCCCGGGACTAGCGGACGAGCAGTACTTC	CASTPGLADEQYF	few	TRBV7-9	TRBJ2-7	TRBD2
TGTGCCAGCAGCCAAGATCAAGCGGGAGGAAGAGGGGAGCAGTACTTC	CASSQDQAGGRGEQYF	-	TRBV3-1	TRBJ2-7	TRBD2
TGTGCCAGCAGCTTGAGTCCGCGCCCGCCTTTGAAGGAGCAGTTCTTC	CASSLSPRPPLKEQFF	few	TRBV5-5	TRBJ2-1	-
TGCAGCGTTGTTAATGGGGATGAGCAGTTCTTC	CSVVNGDEQFF	many	TRBV29-1	TRBJ2-1	-
TGTGCCACCAGTGATTCAAGCATCGGACAGGCTACATATTCCTACAATGAGCAGTTCTTC	CATSDSSIGQATYSYNEQFF	-	TRBV24-1	TRBJ2-1	TRBD1
TGTGCCTGGAGTGTCGGAGGTTCGGAAAAACTGTTTTTT	CAWSVGGSEKLFF	many	TRBV30	TRBJ1-4	-
TGTGCCAGCAGTTCTCGGGACAGGGTATATTATCGCTCCTACGAGCAGTACTTC	CASSSRDRVYYRSYEQYF	many	TRBV12-3/TRBV12-4	TRBJ2-7	TRBD1
TGTGCCAGCAGCTTACAACCGGGACTAGCGCAACGATTAACTAGCACAGATACGCAGTATTTT	CASSLQPGLAQRLTSTDTQYF	many	TRBV7-2	TRBJ2-3	TRBD2
TGTGCCAGTAGTATAGGGGGACAGGGAAACACTGAAGCTTTCTTT	CASSIGGQGNTEAFF	few	TRBV19	TRBJ1-1	TRBD1
TGTGCCAGCAGCTTAGGCGAGAGCAACGAGCAGTACTTC	CASSLGESNEQYF	many	TRBV11-2	TRBJ2-7	-
TGTGCCAGCAGTGGGGGACTAGCGGGAGGACGGACCTACAATGAGCAGTTCTTC	CASSGGLAGGRTYNEQFF	-	TRBV2	TRBJ2-1	TRBD2
TGCAGTGCTAGAGATAGTGGCGGGAGCGGCACAGATACGCAGTATTTT	CSARDSGGSGTDTQYF	many	TRBV20-1	TRBJ2-3	TRBD2
TGTGCCAGCAGTTACAGGGCGGGACAGGGGAATTCACCCCTCCACTTT	CASSYRAGQGNSPLHF	few	TRBV6-9	TRBJ1-6	TRBD1
TGTGCCAGCAGACATACAGGGGGCTACGAGCAGTACTTC	CASRHTGGYEQYF	-	TRBV12-3/TRBV12-4	TRBJ2-7	TRBD1
TGTGCCACCAGCCCCATGGGATTCTCCGAGCAGTACTTC	CATSPMGFSEQYF	few	TRBV15	TRBJ2-7	-
TGTGCCAGCAGTACGTTGACTAGCGTTTACAATGAGCAGTTCTTC	CASSTLTSVYNEQFF	many	TRBV28	TRBJ2-1	TRBD2
TGTGCTAGTGGTTTGGGACAGGGTAATTCACCCCTCCACTTT	CASGLGQGNSPLHF	-	TRBV12-5	TRBJ1-6	TRBD1
TGCGCCAGCCCCACCGGCGGCGAGCAGTACTTC	CASPTGGEQYF	few	TRBV10-2	TRBJ2-7	-
TGTGCCAGCAGCCCCTCGGGGGAGCGGGACCTGAGCTCCTACAATGAGCAGTTCTTC	CASSPSGERDLSSYNEQFF	many	TRBV3-1	TRBJ2-1	TRBD2
TGCAGCGTTGAGGGGCGGGAGGGAAGCTATGAGCAGTTCTTC	CSVEGREGSYEQFF	many	TRBV29-1	TRBJ2-1	TRBD2
TGCGCCAGCAGCTTATCGGGTTTGAACACTGAAGCTTTCTTT	CASSLSGLNTEAFF	many	TRBV5-1	TRBJ1-1	-
TGTGCCAGCAGCCCGAGACACCTGAACACTGAAGCTTTCTTT	CASSPRHLNTEAFF	-	TRBV7-9	TRBJ1-1	-
TGTGCCAGCAGCACAAGCGGGAGTGGAGAGACCCAGTACTTC	CASSTSGSGETQYF	few	TRBV7-9	TRBJ2-5	TRBD2
TGTGCCAGCAGCTTGGGGAGTAGTGGCGAAGAGACCCAGTACTTC	CASSLGSSGEETQYF	many	TRBV11-1	TRBJ2-5	-
TGTGCCAGCAGCTTAATAGAGGGGACGCTCTACAATGAGCAGTTCTTC	CASSLIEGTLYNEQFF	many	TRBV7-8	TRBJ2-1	-
TGTGCCAGCAGCCTCAACAGGGGAAACTATGGCTACACCTTC	CASSLNRGNYGYTF	many	TRBV27	TRBJ1-2	TRBD1
TGCAGTGCTAGAGTTGGCACCACCCGGGAGACCCAGTACTTC	CSARVGTTRETQYF	few	TRBV20-1	TRBJ2-5	-
TGTGCCAGCAGTGAATATCTTCTAGCGGGAGCCCGCACAGATACGCAGTATTTT	CASSEYLLAGARTDTQYF	few	TRBV25-1	TRBJ2-3	TRBD2
TGTGCCAGTAGTGTACCCGGGACAGGGAAAGAAAAACTGTTTTTT	CASSVPGTGKEKLFF	few	TRBV19	TRBJ1-4	TRBD1
TGTGCCAGCAGCCAAGGGGCTAGTCCGTACGAGCAGTACTTC	CASSQGASPYEQYF	-	TRBV3-1	TRBJ2-7	-
TGTGCCAGCGTTAGGTGGGGGTCCGGAAACACTGAAGCTTTCTTT	CASVRWGSGNTEAFF	many	TRBV7-9	TRBJ1-1	-
TGTGCCAGCTCACAGGACAGGGACACCGGGGAGCTGTTTTTT	CASSQDRDTGELFF	-	TRBV18	TRBJ2-2	TRBD1
TGCGCCAGCAGGAAGGGACAGGGCTATGGCTACACCTTC	CASRKGQGYGYTF	-	TRBV5-1	TRBJ1-2	TRBD1
TGTGCCAGCAGCAGAGAGGGACAGCCCGCCTATGGCTACACCTTC	CASSREGQPAYGYTF	-	TRBV5-4	TRBJ1-2	TRBD1
TGTGCCAGCAGGGAACAGCGACAGCCCCAGCATTTT	CASREQRQPQHF	many	TRBV12-3/TRBV12-4	TRBJ1-5	-
TGTGCCAGCAGCTCGGGTTCGGACAGTTCGGAGACCCAGTACTTC	CASSSGSDSSETQYF	many	TRBV7-9	TRBJ2-5	-
TGTGCCAGCAGCTACACAGCGGGAGCCACGCAGTATTTT	CASSYTAGATQYF	many	TRBV7-2	TRBJ2-3	TRBD2
TGTGCCAGCAGCTCCGGTGACGGCGGGAGTACAGATACGCAGTATTTT	CASSSGDGGSTDTQYF	few	TRBV7-2	TRBJ2-3	TRBD2
TGTGCCACCAGCCTTGCCCGCAGTGGTGAAAAACTGTTTTTT	CATSLARSGEKLFF	many	TRBV15	TRBJ1-4	-
TGCAGTGCTAGAAACGGGGGCTGGGACGAGCAGTACTTC	CSARNGGWDEQYF	many	TRBV20-1	TRBJ2-7	-
TGTGCCAGCAGCTACCTGGGGGATGAGCAGTTCTTC	CASSYLGDEQFF	many	TRBV27	TRBJ2-1	-
TGTGCCTGGGGGACTAGCTCCTACAATGAGCAGTTCTTC	CAWGTSSYNEQFF	few	TRBV30	TRBJ2-1	TRBD2
TGCAGCGCAGCCAGGGGATTGGATGAAAAACTGTTTTTT	CSAARGLDEKLFF	few	TRBV29-1	TRBJ1-4	-
TGTGCCACCAGTGATGCGGGGACAGACCTACGAGAGCAGTACTTC	CATSDAGTDLREQYF	many	TRBV24-1	TRBJ2-7	-
TGTGCCAGCAGTCCCTATTCGGGACCGTTTCGCGAGCAGTACTTC	CASSPYSGPFREQYF	many	TRBV7-2	TRBJ2-7	-
TGTGCCAGCAGTGAAGGGGGTGGGGGCCCCTATGGCTACACCTTC	CASSEGGGGPYGYTF	many	TRBV2	TRBJ1-2	-
TGTGCCAGCACCCTCCGGACTAGCGACTCCTACGAGCGGTACTTC	CASTLRTSDSYERYF	-	TRBV7-8	TRBJ2-7	TRBD2
TGTGCCAGCAGTTACTCGAACCAGGAAGAGACCCAGTACTTC	CASSYSNQEETQYF	many	TRBV6-2/TRBV6-3	TRBJ2-5	-
TGTGCCACCAGTGACACAGGTAGAGTAGGCAATGAGCAGTTCTTC	CATSDTGRVGNEQFF	few	TRBV24-1	TRBJ2-1	-
TGTGCCAGCAGCTTAAGTCCGGACAGGGCCTACGAGCAGTACTTC	CASSLSPDRAYEQYF	many	TRBV7-2	TRBJ2-7	TRBD1
TGCAGTGCTAGAGATTCGGGACAGGGACGATTTAGCAATCAGCCCCAGCATTTT	CSARDSGQGRFSNQPQHF	-	TRBV20-1	TRBJ1-5	TRBD1
TGTGCCAGCTTTCCTCGGTACGGCGGACCCTCCTACAATGAGCAGTTCTTC	CASFPRYGGPSYNEQFF	many	TRBV5-4	TRBJ2-1	-
TGTGCCATCAGTGAGTCGCCGGAACCTTACAATGAGCAGTTCTTC	CAISESPEPYNEQFF	-	TRBV10-3	TRBJ2-1	-
TGTGCCAGTAGTGTACCGTCTGGGGAAGCTGAAGCTTTCTTT	CASSVPSGEAEAFF	few	TRBV19	TRBJ1-1	-
TGTGCCAGCAGTTCTCTTAGCGGGAGAAATGAGGGTGAGCAGTTCTTC	CASSSLSGRNEGEQFF	many	TRBV6-2/TRBV6-3	TRBJ2-1	TRBD2